This T cell receptor beta chain was sequenced during a study of blood T cell repertoires in COVID-19. In the original analysis: Estimated nucleated cell counts came from reference gene primer amplification. This table comes from immunoSEQ multiplex PCR, and its TCRdb copy is limited to in-frame clones, with some not included. That table supplies the V and J calls and clone size; D and trimming were determined from the DNA. The sample has some 150,000 clones, roughly 80% seen once; the top ten hold 3% to 5%. This clone occurred once. Sequenced: peripheral blood. The sequence was collected from a woman aged 55-69 years with acute or convalescent COVID-19.

The CDR3 DNA is TGTGCCACCAGAAACCCCCCGGGGGGGCAGTTCTTC. Amino acid sequence: CATRNPPGGQFF. The chain combines TRBV15 with TRBJ2-1, with 7 nucleotides matching TRBD2. The trim removed 6 bases at V and 12 bases at J, leaving 8 bases unmatched. The germline gives CDR1 LNHNV, CDR2 YYDKDF (reference sequence). The CDR3 loop spans 12 amino acids. Full variable domain (missing parts from reference TRBV15 and TRBJ2-1): DAMVIQNPRYQVTQFGKPVTLSCSQTLNHNVMYWYQQKSSQAPKLLFHYYDKDFNNEADTPDNFQSRRPNTSFCFLDIRSPGLGDTAMYLCATRNPPGGQFFGPGTRLTVL.